The clone carrying this T cell receptor beta chain was seen many times. Its antigen is not identified. Amplification targeted TCR beta CDR3 regions from RNA transcripts. Researchers ran a first-round RT-PCR on the TCR CDR3 using the HTBI primer set. Using its own MiXCR run on the multiplex PCR reads, TCRdb lists one record per CDR3 protein. The sample records nearly 600,000 distinct CDR3 sequences, approximately 15% being singletons. This sample was included in a study of T cells in Graves' hyperthyroidism and ophthalmopathy. The CDR3 consists of 15 residues. The germline V and J ends were trimmed by 3 bases and 0 bases, with 11 bases remaining between them. CDR1 LGHNA and CDR2 YSLEER come from the germline V gene. Study-level findings and limits: Within blood appeared most thyroid clonotypes that had expanded above 0.001.

The sequencing sample was made of blood. V usage is TRBV4-3 and J usage is TRBJ1-1; possible D gene TRBD1, 6 bases. The TCR originated in a woman in her thirties with Graves' hyperthyroidism that later progressed to Graves' ophthalmopathy. The DNA for the CDR3 is TGCGCCAGCAGCCAGAACAGGGTCATGAACACTGAAGCTTTCTTT. This encodes CASSQNRVMNTEAFF.